The rows below give T cell receptor beta chains drawn from one sample of a study of cytotoxic CD8 clonotypes in ibrutinib-treated CLL. Sequencing was performed with immunoSEQ multiplex PCR; in TCRdb, only in-frame clones are kept and a portion is missing. The sample lists some 300,000 clones, around four fifths occurring once. The input for sequencing was PBMCs, taken before ibrutinib treatment. The receptors derive from a human donor with chronic lymphocytic leukemia. Each CDR3 is given with its conserved first and last residue. A D gene is named only where the DNA matches it firmly.

D	V	CDR3
TRBD2	TRBV5-1	CASSLGLAGSSTDTQYF
NA	TRBV7-2	CASSVSFSEQYF
NA	TRBV2	CASSEEGEWAQYF
NA	TRBV19	CASRAHPPFGDSNQPQHF
NA	TRBV11-2	CASSFLDRPYEQYF
NA	TRBV7-6	CASSVPPGYEQYF
NA	TRBV25-1	CASSEREGQEFF
NA	TRBV5-4	CASSFSVGEGYTF
NA	TRBV4-2	CASSPRYPGGYTF
TRBD1	TRBV27	CASSLGGQASYEQYF
TRBD2	TRBV27	CASSPLAGGLAGELFF
NA	TRBV28	CASQTGVPSSQPQHF
NA	TRBV5-1	CASSLAPVGGYEQYF
NA	TRBV11-2	CASSLGLGVNNEQFF
NA	TRBV27	CASKGEKLFF
NA	TRBV9	CASSVRGDSTEAFF
NA	TRBV4-3	CASSQEMVTDTQYF
NA	TRBV29-1	CSVDWFLGDSSTDTQYF
NA	TRBV14	CASSQDRLDRWGQETQYF
TRBD1	TRBV10-3	CAIRDRGSSYNEQFF
TRBD1	TRBV9	CASSIQGANTEAFF
NA	TRBV28	CASSSRHIRTNTGELFF
NA	TRBV2	CASSYDGELFF
NA	TRBV30	CAWRGDRNTIYF
TRBD2	TRBV4-2	CASSQPLGGAGGPGELFF
TRBD1	TRBV18	CASSPRGIWGGQGEQYF
TRBD2	TRBV5-1	CASSLFLAVQETQYF
NA	TRBV5-1	CASRASPNTGELFF
TRBD2	TRBV27	CASSLRRLAGGPSYEQYF
NA	TRBV30	CAWISGSSYNEQFF
TRBD1	TRBV5-6	CASSPRTGGNTEAFF
NA	TRBV14	CASSQIVRVTNEKLFF
TRBD2	TRBV6-5	CASSQRDAAYEQYF
NA	TRBV9	CASSVGPLSSTDTQYF
TRBD1	TRBV6-1	CASSTTGGGYEQYF
NA	TRBV18	CASSKSSEAFF
TRBD2	TRBV2	CASSEGLVWYNEQFF
NA	TRBV5-1	CASSLAGHRDEQYF
NA	TRBV4-3	CASSQDTRREINQPQHF
NA	TRBV10-1	CASSAGGPFYGYTF
NA	TRBV27	CASSASSGPSNQPQHF
TRBD2	TRBV30	CAWRGTSGRAGYNEQFF
NA	TRBV7-2	CASSLYGFPTDTQYF
NA	TRBV2	CASSWLPYEQYF
NA	TRBV2	CASSRDGDYGYTF
TRBD2	TRBV5-8	CASRKRLAPNTGELFF
NA	TRBV19	CASSAGVSEQYF
NA	TRBV5-1	CASSVSGSVTYEQYF
TRBD2	TRBV7-7	CASSGGSRADEQFF
NA	TRBV5-4	CASRDESSYNEQFF
NA	TRBV10-3	CAISEAGQKGTFF